These T cell receptor beta chains were read from a single sample in a study of blood T cells in healthy people across ages. TCRdb reanalysed the 5' RACE reads using MiXCR and keeps one entry per CDR3 protein. The table lists 750,000 to 950,000 distinct CDR3 sequences, 20% to 30% of them singletons. This sample was shared with a second study, whose subject was T cells of mothers and their children.

Source material: blood. These receptors came from a boy between 10 and 17 years old in good health. CDR3s include the opening cysteine and the closing phenylalanine or tryptophan. Each record gives: V gene, J gene, D gene, clone size, CDR3 protein, CDR3 DNA. The D gene is left open where the match is weak. Clone size appears in some rows only: once, few, many, or a class for an expanded clone.

>TRBV24-1|TRBJ2-3|NA|NA
CATSGLGTDTQYF
TGTGCCACAAGCGGACTGGGGACAGATACGCAGTATTTT
>TRBV19|TRBJ2-7|NA|NA
CASRQTGTYEQYF
TGTGCCAGTAGACAAACGGGTACCTACGAGCAGTACTTC
>TRBV3-1|TRBJ1-1|TRBD1|NA
CAGSQRQGATEAFF
TGTGCCGGCAGCCAACGACAGGGGGCCACTGAAGCTTTCTTT
>TRBV6-6|TRBJ1-2|NA|NA
CASSSDARGYTF
TGTGCCAGCAGCTCTGATGCACGTGGCTACACCTTC
>TRBV29-1|TRBJ2-7|NA|NA
CSVEGQGGVEQYF
TGCAGCGTTGAAGGGCAGGGAGGTGTCGAGCAGTACTTC
>TRBV25-1|TRBJ1-5|NA|NA
CASSDSNTDTQHF
TGTGCCAGCAGTGACTCCAACACAGATACGCAGCATTTT
>TRBV20-1|TRBJ2-7|TRBD1|few
CSATAGGAIYEQYF
TGCAGTGCCACAGCAGGGGGCGCTATCTACGAGCAGTACTTC
>TRBV7-2|TRBJ2-1|NA|few
CASSWGPSSYNEQFF
TGTGCCAGCAGTTGGGGCCCCAGCTCCTACAATGAGCAGTTCTTC
>TRBV18|TRBJ2-5|NA|NA
CASSPPSLQETQYF
TGTGCCAGCTCACCGCCTTCTCTTCAAGAGACCCAGTACTTC
>TRBV20-1|TRBJ2-3|TRBD2|few
CSAITSGVTDTQYF
TGCAGTGCTATAACTAGCGGGGTTACAGATACGCAGTATTTT
>TRBV19|TRBJ1-1|TRBD1|NA
CAARQGIAEAFF
TGTGCCGCCCGACAGGGTATTGCTGAAGCTTTCTTT
>TRBV11-2|TRBJ2-3|NA|NA
CASSLAGVDTQFF
TGTGCCAGCAGCTTAGCAGGGGTTGATACGCAGTTTTTT
>TRBV5-1|TRBJ2-7|NA|few
CASRRHLEGLSTYEQYF
TGCGCCAGCAGGCGGCATCTAGAGGGGCTATCTACCTACGAGCAGTACTTC
>TRBV7-3|TRBJ2-3|TRBD2|NA
CASSLNGGLKTDTQYF
TGTGCCAGCAGCTTAAACGGGGGACTAAAGACAGATACGCAGTATTTT